These T cell receptor beta chains were read from a single sample in a study of blood T cell repertoires in COVID-19. The data were produced by immunoSEQ multiplex PCR, yet TCRdb's version contains in-frame clones alone and is incomplete. The sample includes about 340,000 clones, roughly 90% of them seen just once. The sample consisted of peripheral blood. The receptor source for this set is a woman aged 55-70 years with COVID-19, enrolled during active disease. The CDR3 runs from the conserved cysteine through the conserved F or W. D genes are given only for firm matches. Clone sizes are given selectively: once, few, many, or a class where the clone is expanded.

DNA: TGCAGTGCAGGGGTCCGCGAGCAGTACTTC
CDR3: CSAGVREQYF
D: NA
size: NA
V: TRBV20-1
J: TRBJ2-7

DNA: TGTGCCAGCAGCCAAGATCAGGTCAGGGGGAGGTCCATGAACACTGAAGCTTTCTTT
CDR3: CASSQDQVRGRSMNTEAFF
D: TRBD1
size: NA
V: TRBV4-2
J: TRBJ1-1

DNA: TGCGCCAGCAGCGGGACTAGCGGGTACAATGAGCAGTTCTTC
CDR3: CASSGTSGYNEQFF
D: TRBD2
size: NA
V: TRBV4-1
J: TRBJ2-1

DNA: TGTGCCAGCAGCTTGGGAGGGCAGACCAAACTTAACTATGGCTACACCTTC
CDR3: CASSLGGQTKLNYGYTF
D: NA
size: NA
V: TRBV7-2
J: TRBJ1-2

DNA: TGTGCCACCAGTGACCCGACAGGGGGCTACCACACAGATACGCAGTATTTT
CDR3: CATSDPTGGYHTDTQYF
D: TRBD1
size: NA
V: TRBV24-1
J: TRBJ2-3

DNA: TGCGCCAGCAGCCCGGGGGACTCAAAAGATACGCAGTATTTT
CDR3: CASSPGDSKDTQYF
D: NA
size: NA
V: TRBV4-1
J: TRBJ2-3

DNA: TGTGCCAGCAGTGAGGGCAGGGGTGGTGAAAAACTGTTTTTT
CDR3: CASSEGRGGEKLFF
D: NA
size: NA
V: TRBV6-4
J: TRBJ1-4

DNA: TGCGCCAGCAGCTTAGACGCAGGGGCAACTAATGAAAAACTGTTTTTT
CDR3: CASSLDAGATNEKLFF
D: NA
size: NA
V: TRBV5-1
J: TRBJ1-4

DNA: TGTGCCAGCAGCCGGGCTAGCGGGGCCCGGGAGACCCAGTACTTC
CDR3: CASSRASGARETQYF
D: TRBD2
size: NA
V: TRBV7-2
J: TRBJ2-5

DNA: TGCAGCGCCGGGGTAGCGGGGCCCAACGAGCAGTACTTC
CDR3: CSAGVAGPNEQYF
D: TRBD2
size: NA
V: TRBV29-1
J: TRBJ2-7

DNA: TGTGCCAGCAGCCTCACAGGGGCTCGGTCTGGAAACACCATATATTTT
CDR3: CASSLTGARSGNTIYF
D: TRBD1
size: NA
V: TRBV9
J: TRBJ1-3

DNA: TGTGCCAGCAGCGCAGGGCTTGGCTATGGCTACACCTTC
CDR3: CASSAGLGYGYTF
D: NA
size: once
V: TRBV11-1
J: TRBJ1-2

DNA: TGTGCCAGCAGCTTGGGTTGGGCCCACTCCTACGAGCAGTACTTC
CDR3: CASSLGWAHSYEQYF
D: NA
size: NA
V: TRBV5-6
J: TRBJ2-7

DNA: TGCGCCAGCAGGCTCACCAGGGGCTTGTTTCCCTACAATGAGCAGTTCTTC
CDR3: CASRLTRGLFPYNEQFF
D: NA
size: NA
V: TRBV4-3
J: TRBJ2-1

DNA: TGTGCCAGCAGCCCAGAGGCGGGGGGGCCTTGGGCAGATACGCAGTATTTT
CDR3: CASSPEAGGPWADTQYF
D: TRBD2
size: NA
V: TRBV4-2
J: TRBJ2-3

DNA: TGTGCCAGCAGTGAACTAGTTAGGGGGGATACGCAGTATTTT
CDR3: CASSELVRGDTQYF
D: NA
size: NA
V: TRBV6-1
J: TRBJ2-3

DNA: TGTGCCAGCAGCAGACAGGGTTGGGCGTATGGCTACACCTTC
CDR3: CASSRQGWAYGYTF
D: TRBD1
size: NA
V: TRBV6-5
J: TRBJ1-2

DNA: TGTGCCAGCAGTTTAAGGACTCCGGGTGAAGCTTTCTTT
CDR3: CASSLRTPGEAFF
D: NA
size: NA
V: TRBV12-3/TRBV12-4
J: TRBJ1-1

DNA: TGTGCCAGCAGTTACTCGACGGCAGGGACTAACTATGGCTACACCTTC
CDR3: CASSYSTAGTNYGYTF
D: NA
size: once
V: TRBV6-2/TRBV6-3
J: TRBJ1-2

DNA: TGTGCCAGCAGTTTAAGGGGGACCCAAGGCACCGGGGAGCTGTTTTTT
CDR3: CASSLRGTQGTGELFF
D: NA
size: NA
V: TRBV27
J: TRBJ2-2

DNA: TGTGCCAGCAGCAACCGACAGGGAGTCTCCTACGAGCAGTACTTC
CDR3: CASSNRQGVSYEQYF
D: TRBD1
size: few
V: TRBV5-4
J: TRBJ2-7

DNA: TGCGCCAGCAGCCAAGACGGTACAGGGATCGAGCAGTACTTC
CDR3: CASSQDGTGIEQYF
D: NA
size: few
V: TRBV4-1
J: TRBJ2-7

DNA: TGTGCCAGCAGCCCGGCCCTATCTGGCGGCTCTGGAAACACCATATATTTT
CDR3: CASSPALSGGSGNTIYF
D: NA
size: NA
V: TRBV5-6
J: TRBJ1-3

DNA: TGCGCCAGCAGCCCTGACAGGGACTATGGCTACACCTTC
CDR3: CASSPDRDYGYTF
D: TRBD1
size: NA
V: TRBV4-3
J: TRBJ1-2

DNA: TGTGCCAGCAGTCGGCGACAGGGGGCAAGGACCGGGGAGCTGTTTTTT
CDR3: CASSRRQGARTGELFF
D: TRBD1
size: NA
V: TRBV7-8
J: TRBJ2-2

DNA: TGTGCCAGCAGTTACAGGGTAGCGGGGGGTTACGAGCAGTACTTC
CDR3: CASSYRVAGGYEQYF
D: TRBD2
size: NA
V: TRBV6-5
J: TRBJ2-7

DNA: TGTGCCAGCAGCTTGGGTAGCGGGGGAGGCGAGCAGTACTTC
CDR3: CASSLGSGGGEQYF
D: TRBD2
size: NA
V: TRBV5-4
J: TRBJ2-7

DNA: TGTGCCAGCAGCCCGGAGGGGCGGAACTATGGCTACACCTTC
CDR3: CASSPEGRNYGYTF
D: NA
size: NA
V: TRBV7-9
J: TRBJ1-2

DNA: TGTGCCAGTAGTACGACAGGGGGCGAAAGTTTGCGGGGCTACACCTTC
CDR3: CASSTTGGESLRGYTF
D: TRBD1
size: NA
V: TRBV19
J: TRBJ1-2

DNA: TGTGCCAGCAGCCCAGGGGGGACCGGGGAGCTGTTTTTT
CDR3: CASSPGGTGELFF
D: NA
size: NA
V: TRBV7-3
J: TRBJ2-2

DNA: TGTGCCAGCAGCGCATCAACAGGGTCCGGCGGGGAGCTGTTTTTT
CDR3: CASSASTGSGGELFF
D: NA
size: NA
V: TRBV9
J: TRBJ2-2

DNA: TGTGCCAGCAGTTATTCAGCGAACTCTATAGATACGCAGTATTTT
CDR3: CASSYSANSIDTQYF
D: NA
size: NA
V: TRBV6-2/TRBV6-3
J: TRBJ2-3

DNA: TGCGCCAGCAGCTTGGTGCAGGAACAAGAGACCCAGTACTTC
CDR3: CASSLVQEQETQYF
D: NA
size: NA
V: TRBV5-1
J: TRBJ2-5

DNA: TGTGCCAGCACCCGGGAGGGGGGGACCTACTATGGCTACACCTTC
CDR3: CASTREGGTYYGYTF
D: NA
size: NA
V: TRBV5-4
J: TRBJ1-2

DNA: TGTGCCAGCAGCTCGCGGCAGGGGGCGGGAGATACGCAGTATTTT
CDR3: CASSSRQGAGDTQYF
D: TRBD1
size: few
V: TRBV5-6
J: TRBJ2-3

DNA: TGTGCCAGCAGCGCGACTAGCCTGTTAGGGGAGACCCAGTACTTC
CDR3: CASSATSLLGETQYF
D: TRBD2
size: NA
V: TRBV9
J: TRBJ2-5

DNA: TGTGCCAGCAGTGAACAGGGGTCTAACTATGGCTACACCTTC
CDR3: CASSEQGSNYGYTF
D: NA
size: NA
V: TRBV2
J: TRBJ1-2

DNA: TGCGCCAGCAGCCACAGGACAGGGCCCGGAAACACCATATATTTT
CDR3: CASSHRTGPGNTIYF
D: TRBD1
size: once
V: TRBV4-1
J: TRBJ1-3

DNA: TGTGCCAGCAGCTTGATTCATGGGGCAGCCTACGAGCAGTACTTC
CDR3: CASSLIHGAAYEQYF
D: NA
size: NA
V: TRBV5-4
J: TRBJ2-7

DNA: TGTGCCACCGCAATCTACAGGGCCCCTTGTGAAAAACTGTTTTTT
CDR3: CATAIYRAPCEKLFF
D: NA
size: NA
V: TRBV9
J: TRBJ1-4

DNA: TGTGCCAGCACCCCAGGAGGGAGAGATACGCAGTATTTT
CDR3: CASTPGGRDTQYF
D: NA
size: NA
V: TRBV6-2/TRBV6-3
J: TRBJ2-3

DNA: TGTGCCAGCACCCGCGGCCAGGGCTATAACTATGGCTACACCTTC
CDR3: CASTRGQGYNYGYTF
D: NA
size: NA
V: TRBV2
J: TRBJ1-2

DNA: TGTGCCAGCAGCCGAGGCACTAGCGGGGGGGCTGACGGGGAGCTGTTTTTT
CDR3: CASSRGTSGGADGELFF
D: TRBD2
size: NA
V: TRBV5-4
J: TRBJ2-2

DNA: TGTGCCAGTAGTATAGTCAGTGGTTCCTACGAGCAGTACTTC
CDR3: CASSIVSGSYEQYF
D: NA
size: NA
V: TRBV19
J: TRBJ2-7

DNA: TGTGCCAGCAGTTACTTGGTGCCAGGGGAGAATGAGCAGTTCTTC
CDR3: CASSYLVPGENEQFF
D: NA
size: NA
V: TRBV6-5
J: TRBJ2-1

DNA: TGTGCCAGCGACGGTTCGGGGTACCACACCGGGGAGCTGTTTTTT
CDR3: CASDGSGYHTGELFF
D: NA
size: NA
V: TRBV6-6
J: TRBJ2-2

DNA: TGCAGCGTTGGCAGGGACAGGGGGCGTCGGGGCTACACCTTC
CDR3: CSVGRDRGRRGYTF
D: TRBD1
size: NA
V: TRBV29-1
J: TRBJ1-2